These T cell receptor beta chains were read from a single sample in a study of cytomegalovirus exposure and HLA in healthy donors. Only in-frame clones appear in the TCRdb table, and some are missing; sequencing was by immunoSEQ multiplex PCR. This table holds about 150,000 clones, about 79% found once. Sequencing was done on a sample of PBMCs. The origin of the receptors is a woman under 40 in good health and CMV-seronegative. The CDR3 runs from the conserved cysteine through the conserved F or W. A D gene is named only where the DNA matches it firmly. Expanded clones get a size class; other rows say once, few or many, or leave the size out.

clone_size	v_call	j_call	d_call	cdr3_aa	cdr3_nt
NA	TRBV7-2	TRBJ1-1	TRBD1	CASSLFQGAEAFF	TGTGCCAGCAGCTTATTCCAGGGGGCTGAAGCTTTCTTT
NA	TRBV18	TRBJ1-1	NA	CASSPYLTEAFF	TGTGCCAGCTCGCCGTACTTGACTGAAGCTTTCTTT
NA	TRBV6-6	TRBJ2-3	NA	CASSPTRRDTQYF	TGTGCCAGCAGTCCGACTCGGCGGGATACGCAGTATTTT
NA	TRBV4-1	TRBJ2-5	NA	CASSQDSGALETQYF	TGCGCCAGCAGCCAAGATTCAGGGGCCCTGGAGACCCAGTACTTC
NA	TRBV27	TRBJ1-2	TRBD1	CASSSTGTGESGYTF	TGTGCCAGCAGTTCCACCGGGACAGGGGAGAGTGGCTACACCTTC
NA	TRBV5-6	TRBJ2-7	NA	CASSLWVQGNYEQYF	TGTGCCAGCAGCTTGTGGGTACAGGGTAACTACGAGCAGTACTTC
NA	TRBV6-5	TRBJ2-5	TRBD2	CASSSGLAGSQETQYF	TGTGCCAGCAGTTCCGGACTAGCGGGGAGCCAAGAGACCCAGTACTTC
NA	TRBV6-6	TRBJ1-1	NA	CASSPGGATEAFF	TGTGCCAGCAGCCCGGGGGGGGCCACTGAAGCTTTCTTT
NA	TRBV5-4	TRBJ2-5	TRBD2	CASSRPAGEGETQYF	TGTGCCAGCAGCCGCCCAGCGGGGGAGGGGGAGACCCAGTACTTC
NA	TRBV6-1	TRBJ1-4	NA	CASMNPAAGKLFF	TGTGCCAGCATGAACCCCGCCGCGGGAAAACTGTTTTTT
NA	TRBV7-9	TRBJ2-7	TRBD2	CASRTSGINEQYF	TGTGCCAGCAGGACTAGCGGGATCAACGAGCAGTACTTC
NA	TRBV4-1	TRBJ1-1	NA	CASSQRIERGALGTEAFF	TGCGCCAGCAGCCAAAGGATAGAGCGGGGGGCGCTTGGCACTGAAGCTTTCTTT
NA	TRBV7-8	TRBJ2-3	TRBD1	CASSLARDRESADTQYF	TGTGCCAGCAGCTTAGCCCGGGACAGGGAATCGGCAGATACGCAGTATTTT
NA	TRBV9	TRBJ1-6	NA	CASSVGKGGDNSPLHF	TGTGCCAGCAGCGTAGGAAAGGGAGGAGATAATTCACCCCTCCACTTT
NA	TRBV5-1	TRBJ2-7	NA	CASSLAPGAYEQYF	TGCGCCAGCAGCTTGGCCCCAGGGGCCTACGAGCAGTACTTC
NA	TRBV25-1	TRBJ1-5	TRBD1	CASSWGTGDNQPQHF	TGTGCCAGCAGTTGGGGGACAGGGGACAATCAGCCCCAGCATTTT
NA	TRBV27	TRBJ1-4	NA	CASSFQGSNEKLFF	TGTGCCAGCAGTTTTCAGGGGAGTAATGAAAAACTGTTTTTT
NA	TRBV14	TRBJ2-7	TRBD1	CASSRPDRGPYEQYF	TGTGCCAGCAGCCGACCGGACAGGGGACCCTACGAGCAGTACTTC
NA	TRBV11-3	TRBJ2-2	TRBD2	CASSPVAGGPYTGELFF	TGTGCCAGCAGCCCCGTAGCGGGGGGGCCTTACACCGGGGAGCTGTTTTTT
NA	TRBV7-3	TRBJ2-1	TRBD2	CASSQGLAYNEQFF	TGTGCCAGCAGCCAGGGACTAGCCTACAATGAGCAGTTCTTC
NA	TRBV6-5	TRBJ1-1	NA	CASREVGNTEAFF	TGTGCCAGCAGGGAGGTGGGGAACACTGAAGCTTTCTTT
NA	TRBV7-2	TRBJ2-2	NA	CASSPRQTNTGELFF	TGTGCCAGCAGCCCACGACAGACGAACACCGGGGAGCTGTTTTTT
NA	TRBV5-1	TRBJ1-5	TRBD1	CASSFRDRAVSQPQHF	TGCGCCAGCAGCTTCCGGGACAGGGCTGTGAGTCAGCCCCAGCATTTT
once	TRBV19	TRBJ1-5	TRBD1	CASSPMDRGFTNQPQHF	TGTGCCAGTAGCCCCATGGACAGGGGGTTCACAAATCAGCCCCAGCATTTT
NA	TRBV11-2	TRBJ1-3	NA	CASSVFGGNTIYF	TGTGCCAGCAGCGTCTTCGGTGGAAACACCATATATTTT
NA	TRBV5-6	TRBJ1-1	TRBD1	CASSLGGQGDTEAFF	TGTGCCAGCAGCTTGGGGGGACAGGGGGACACTGAAGCTTTCTTT
NA	TRBV9	TRBJ2-7	TRBD2	CASSVGSGGAGEQYF	TGTGCCAGCAGCGTGGGTAGCGGGGGGGCTGGAGAGCAGTACTTC
NA	TRBV10-3	TRBJ2-7	NA	CAISQNQGYEQYF	TGTGCCATCAGTCAGAATCAGGGGTACGAGCAGTACTTC
once	TRBV7-9	TRBJ2-7	TRBD1	CASSLVDRGYEQYF	TGTGCCAGCAGCTTAGTGGACAGGGGCTACGAGCAGTACTTC
NA	TRBV29-1	TRBJ1-2	NA	CSVLLKDSYGYTF	TGCAGCGTTTTACTCAAGGACAGCTATGGCTACACCTTC
once	TRBV30	TRBJ1-1	NA	CAWSRQDSSTDTEAFF	TGTGCCTGGAGCCGACAGGATTCGTCCACGGACACTGAAGCTTTCTTT
few	TRBV9	TRBJ1-1	NA	CASSVGGRGTEAFF	TGTGCCAGCAGCGTAGGGGGCCGAGGTACTGAAGCTTTCTTT